The 23 T cell receptor beta chains below were found in one sample sequenced in a study of shared clonotypes between healthy human individuals. The assay was immunoSEQ multiplex PCR, and TCRdb's table has in-frame clones only and misses some. The sample has some 1.4 million clones, approximately 96% seen once. Input material: naive CD4+ T cells sorted from blood. Specified subset: CD45RA+ positively selected. Every receptor here comes from a man younger than 45 in good health.

The V gene is TRBV7-2, the J gene TRBJ2-5, with 14 positions matching TRBD2. The CDR3 runs to 16 residues. Germline CDR1 and CDR2: SGHTA and FQGNSA. The trim removed 6 bases at V and 4 bases at J, leaving 7 bases unmatched. In DNA form, the CDR3 reads TGTGCCAGCAGGCCGGGACTAGCGGGAGAGCGAGAGACCCAGTACTTC. It is translated as CASRPGLAGERETQYF. Full variable domain (missing parts from reference TRBV7-2 and TRBJ2-5): GAGVSQSPSNKVTEKGKDVELRCDPISGHTALYWYRQSLGQGLEFLIYFQGNSAPDKSGLPSDRFSAERTGGSVSTLTIQRTQQEDSAVYLCASRPGLAGERETQYFGPGTRLLVL.

The gene calls are TRBV2 and TRBJ2-7; 9 nucleotides align to TRBD2. CDR1 and CDR2 from the germline V gene are SNHLY and FYNNEI. V shed 0 bases and J 4 bases; nucleotides not matched to a gene: 7. The CDR3 contains 16 residues. CDR3 nucleotides: TGTGCCAGCAGTGAAGCGCGGGCGGGAGGGCCTTACGAGCAGTACTTC. Amino acids: CASSEARAGGPYEQYF.

Note on this clone: Other DNA sequences in this sample translate to the same CDR3. CDR3: CASSVVPGGLNTEAFF. CDR3 in DNA: TGTGCCAGCAGCGTAGTTCCGGGAGGCCTGAACACTGAAGCTTTCTTT. The chain links TRBV9 to TRBJ1-1; D is ambiguous. The CDR3 contains 16 residues. Trimming shortened V by 0 bases and J by 0 bases, and 12 bases separated the two germline ends. Looked up from germline, CDR1 is SGDLS and CDR2 is YYNGEE. The variable domain in full, completed from reference TRBV9 and TRBJ1-1, reads DSGVTQTPKHLITATGQRVTLRCSPRSGDLSVYWYQQSLDQGLQFLIQYYNGEERAKGNILERFSAQQFPDLHSELNLSSLELGDSALYFCASSVVPGGLNTEAFFGQGTRLTVV.

In its sample, this clone was seen once. The chain couples TRBV15 to TRBJ2-2; TRBD2 matches at 9 bases. Germline loops: CDR1 LNHNV, CDR2 YYDKDF (reference sequence). The CDR3 extends over 16 amino acids. The V and J ends lost 7 bases and 0 bases, in that order; junction bases with no gene match: 6. CDR3 sequence (DNA): TGTGCCACCACCCCATGGACTAGCGCGAACACCGGGGAGCTGTTTTTT. As protein: CATTPWTSANTGELFF.

This rearrangement joins TRBV9 to TRBJ2-3; possible D gene TRBD1, 5 bases. The V gene lost 0 bases and the J gene lost 5 bases, with 10 bases spanning the gap. There are 14 residues in the CDR3. Germline CDR1 reads SGDLS; CDR2 reads YYNGEE. As DNA, the CDR3 is TGTGCCAGCAGCGTAGGCCAGGGTCAAGATACGCAGTATTTT. This translates into CASSVGQGQDTQYF.

This chain connects TRBV5-8 to TRBJ1-5; TRBD1 matches at 9 bases. CDR1 and CDR2 from the germline V gene are SGHTS and YDEGEE. There are 13 residues in the CDR3. The V gene end was trimmed by 5 bases and the J gene end by 6 bases; junction bases not matched to a gene: 3. The CDR3 spells CASRATGGQPQHF. CDR3 in DNA: TGTGCCAGCAGAGCGACAGGGGGTCAGCCCCAGCATTTT.

The V call is TRBV4-3, the J call TRBJ2-1; no reliable D call. The CDR3 runs 15 residues. The V gene lost 1 base and the J gene lost 4 bases, with 11 bases spanning the gap. Looked up from germline, CDR1 is LGHNA and CDR2 is YSLEER. CDR3 sequence reads: CASSQVPGRYNEQFF. The CDR3 region has the DNA TGCGCCAGCAGCCAAGTCCCCGGACGGTACAATGAGCAGTTCTTC.

V gene TRBV28 combines with J gene TRBJ2-5, with D possibly TRBD1 on 6 matching bases. The better agreement between TRBJ2-7 and the DNA end casts doubt on the J call. In germline, CDR1 is MDHEN, CDR2 SYDVKM. The CDR3 consists of 13 residues. Here the CDR3 DNA reads TGTGCCAGCAGGGGGACACCTTCCTACGAGCAGTACTTC. The encoded protein is CASRGTPSYEQYF.

The chain carries TRBV6-5 and TRBJ2-2; D is unresolved. CDR3 length equals 14 residues. Germline V lookup: CDR1 MNHEY, CDR2 SVGAGI. The V end lost 3 bases, the J end lost 0 bases, and 5 bases lay between the germline ends. CDR3 loop: CASSYPTNTGELFF. CDR3 bases: TGTGCCAGCAGTTATCCAACGAACACCGGGGAGCTGTTTTTT.

The rearrangement joins TRBV14 to TRBJ1-3; no clear D. V was pared by 2 bases and J by 1 base, with 6 bases between. This CDR3 spans 14 amino acids. Germline V gene sequence: CDR1 SGHDN, CDR2 FVKESK. The CDR3 DNA sequence: TGTGCCAGCAGCCAAACCAGATCTGGAAACACCATATATTTT. Translated: CASSQTRSGNTIYF.

V and J are TRBV16 and TRBJ1-2, with TRBD1 as a possible D gene (5 bases). Germline values: CDR1 KGHSY, CDR2 FQNENV. The CDR3 is 14 amino acids. Trimming removed 2 bases from V and 4 bases from J, with 11 bases in between. The DNA of the CDR3 is TGTGCCAGCAGCCAACTCGGGGGGTTCTATGGCTACACCTTC. It encodes CASSQLGGFYGYTF. Full variable domain (remainder filled in from reference TRBV16 and TRBJ1-2): GEEVAQTPKHLVRGEGQKAKLYCAPIKGHSYVFWYQQVLKNEFKFLISFQNENVFDETGMPKERFSAKCLPNSPCSLEIQATKLEDSAVYFCASSQLGGFYGYTFGSGTRLTVV.

The CDR3 nucleotides read TGTGCCAGTACCCCCCCGGGACTCTTGAACACTGAAGCTTTCTTT. Translated: CASTPPGLLNTEAFF. The chain employs TRBV19 and TRBJ1-1; a weak D match, TRBD1 (5 bases). Germline V gene sequence: CDR1 LNHDA, CDR2 SQIVND (reference sequence). V shed 7 bases and J shed 0 bases, with 15 bases lying between them. The CDR3 spans 15 residues.

This chain links TRBV5-5 with TRBJ1-1; D call uncertain. V lost 4 bases to trimming and J lost 4 bases, with 17 bases between them. Germline CDR1 and CDR2: SGHKS and YYEKEE (reference sequence). CDR3 length equals 15 residues. CDR3 coding DNA: TGTGCCAGCAGCCCCCTGATTTTAGATGGCACTGAAGCTTTCTTT. Translation: CASSPLILDGTEAFF.

The J gene is TRBJ2-2, the V gene TRBV6-5; no clear D. The CDR3 has 15 amino acids. Germline values: CDR1 MNHEY, CDR2 SVGAGI. Between the trimmed V and J ends, which lost 3 bases and 5 bases, there was a span of 13 bases. CDR3 in DNA: TGTGCCAGCAGTTATAATCCCCTTCAAACCGGGGAGCTGTTTTTT. Translating it yields CASSYNPLQTGELFF.

The chain combines TRBV19 with TRBJ2-4; no clear D. The CDR3 extends over 16 amino acids. Germline V lookup: CDR1 LNHDA, CDR2 SQIVND (reference sequence). V was cut by 2 bases and J by 1 base, with 12 bases left in between. DNA of the CDR3: TGTGCCAGTAGTATAACATGGGTGGCGGCCAAAAACATTCAGTACTTC. This codes for CASSITWVAAKNIQYF.

This sequence joins TRBV5-4 and TRBJ2-1, with 14 bases lining up with TRBD2. V lost 2 bases and J lost 8; bases outside the gene matches: 3. The CDR3 length is 15 residues. Germline CDR1 reads SGHNT; CDR2 reads YYREEE (reference sequence). Here the CDR3 reads CASSLGLAGGDEQFF. The CDR3 DNA sequence: TGTGCCAGCAGCTTAGGACTAGCGGGAGGCGATGAGCAGTTCTTC. Supplemented by reference TRBV5-4 and TRBJ2-1, the full variable domain reads ETGVTQSPTHLIKTRGQQVTLRCSSQSGHNTVSWYQQALGQGPQFIFQYYREEENGRGNFPPRFSGLQFPNYSSELNVNALELDDSALYLCASSLGLAGGDEQFFGPGTRLTVL.

V usage is TRBV18 and J usage is TRBJ2-1; TRBD2 agrees at 14 bases. J gave up 5 bases and V 2 bases, and 5 bases lay outside the gene matches. Germline CDR1 is KGHSH and CDR2 is LQKENI. This CDR3 contains 17 residues. For the CDR3, the DNA is TGTGCCAGCTCACCAGGGACTAGCGGGAGAACCGACAATGAGCAGTTCTTC. Translated, it gives CASSPGTSGRTDNEQFF. Filled out from reference TRBV18 and TRBJ2-1, the complete variable domain reads NAGVMQNPRHLVRRRGQEARLRCSPMKGHSHVYWYRQLPEEGLKFMVYLQKENIIDESGMPKERFSAEFPKEGPSILRIQQVVRGDSAAYFCASSPGTSGRTDNEQFFGPGTRLTVL.

The chain joins TRBV6-1 to TRBJ1-2; D gene ambiguous. The V gene's germline CDR1 is MNHNS and CDR2 SASEGT. V lost 2 bases and J lost 8, with 24 bases in between. This CDR3 contains 17 residues. CDR3 nucleotides: TGTGCCAGCAGTGAAAGGATTGGCTCGTCTTGGGCAAGAGGCTACACCTTC. Residues: CASSERIGSSWARGYTF.

Comment on this clone: This CDR3 is also generated by other DNA sequences in the sample. The chain is built from TRBV6-5 and TRBJ1-2; 7 bases are shared with TRBD1. Germline V gene sequence: CDR1 MNHEY, CDR2 SVGAGI. The CDR3 contains 12 residues. V trimming: 5 bases; J trimming: 4 bases; junction bases outside the gene matches: 1. The CDR3 loop reads CASSRTGYGYTF. The CDR3 DNA follows: TGTGCCAGCAGTCGGACAGGCTATGGCTACACCTTC.

The chain joins TRBV5-1 to TRBJ2-7; D call uncertain. The V end was cut by 0 bases, the J end by 3 bases, with 10 bases between. Germline V gene lookup returns CDR1 SGHRS and CDR2 YFSETQ. The CDR3 extends over 14 amino acids. CDR3 region: CASSLVVGIYEQYF. DNA of the CDR3: TGCGCCAGCAGCTTGGTTGTGGGCATCTACGAGCAGTACTTC.

The V call is TRBV5-1, the J call TRBJ2-2, with D possibly TRBD2 on 6 matching bases. Germline CDR1 SGHRS, CDR2 YFSETQ. The CDR3 covers 16 residues. The V end was cut by 4 bases, the J end by 0 bases, with 13 bases between. The CDR3, as DNA: TGCGCCAGCAGCCGCCTAGCGACCACGAACACCGGGGAGCTGTTTTTT. As protein: CASSRLATTNTGELFF.

The rearrangement links TRBV5-1 to TRBJ2-6; perhaps TRBD1 as D (5 bases). The length of the CDR3 is 16 residues. The germline CDR1 and CDR2 sequences are SGHRS and YFSETQ. The V gene lost 6 bases and the J gene lost 0 bases, with 13 bases spanning the gap. The CDR3, as DNA: TGCGCCAGCACCCCAAGGGGAAGCTCTGGGGCCAACGTCCTGACTTTC. Residues: CASTPRGSSGANVLTF.

The J gene is TRBJ2-3, the V gene TRBV18, with D tentatively TRBD2 (5 bases). V was pared by 5 bases and J by 7 bases, with 19 bases between. CDR3 size: 15 residues. Germline CDR1 and CDR2: KGHSH and LQKENI. CDR3 in DNA: TGTGCCAGCTCATTCGAGGGCCAAAACACCTATACGCAGTATTTT. Its protein product is CASSFEGQNTYTQYF.